This T cell receptor (beta chain) was recorded in a study of T and B cells in COVID-19 patients (dated by TCRdb to 2018 to 2021). Regarding the complete study: Using TRB and IGH repertoire sequencing of peripheral blood, the study characterized adaptive immunity in COVID-19 patients who had active infection or had recovered. A recovered cohort included 19 patients who provided about 20 samples, and most of these patients had mild to moderate COVID-19 treated on an outpatient basis. Patients in the recovered cohort had a median age of around 34 years, compared with 67 years for patients in the active-infection cohort. In the active-infection cohort, about 60% of the roughly 20 patients were critically ill and required mechanical ventilation or ECMO. In the active-infection cohort, about 90% of the roughly 20 patients had comorbidities linked to unfavorable COVID-19 outcome. The repository of TCR and BCR sequences included over 55 time points from 40 or so patients, and more than 8 million TCR sequences were analysed. Two patients belonged to both the recovered and active cohorts because samples were available from active disease and after recovery. Repertoire analyses used an age-matched reference group of around 41 healthy donors who were negative for COVID-19 antibodies as the comparison. As many as 9 follow-up blood samples were collected from each patient, and in some individuals these samples spanned different disease stages.

About this clonotype: The specificity of this receptor is unknown. There are no base qualities to consult, and no much larger clone falls within one base.

TRB repertoires were amplified using roughly 220-550 ng of genomic DNA isolated from blood. These reads were obtained on an Illumina MiSeq. TRB rearrangements were amplified by multiplex PCR with BIOMED2 TRB-A/B primer pools. Illumina-compatible adapters and 7-nucleotide sample barcodes were added to the amplicons in two consecutive PCRs. All library PCRs used Phusion HS II polymerase. Amplicons were gel-purified with the NucleoSpin Gel and PCR Clean-up kit, quantified on Qubit, and pooled at approximately 4 nM. The quality of the amplicon pool was checked on an Agilent 2100 Bioanalyzer prior to Illumina next-generation sequencing. The study's processing was this. TRB rearrangements were annotated with MiXCR 3.0.8 using the default MiXCR reference library. Sequences with fewer than 2 reads and non-productive reads were filtered out, and every unique CDR3 nucleotide sequence was treated as a single clone. Clonality, diversity, richness and V-J gene usage were calculated in R 3.5.1. GLIPH2 was used to cluster TCRs by CDR3 similarity, and OLGA was used to calculate generation probabilities. Only GLIPH2 clusters with at least four unique TCR clonotypes present in at least three individuals were retained. TCRdb ran its own pipeline on the public reads, namely fastp trimming at Q25 and MiXCR clone calling, and kept in-frame beta chains. Rows are combined by CDR3 protein, so each entry shows the most common genes and DNA. TCRdb assigned the V and J calls; the authors' analysis was not used. Within this sample are roughly 3,300 distinct CDR3 sequences, with roughly 25% of them counted one time only. The biggest ten clones account for 25% of the sample.

Inclusive of the bounding cysteine and phenylalanine, the CDR3 is 13 residues long. The sequence is cut down to CDR3 DNA, 39 bases in frame from base 1. Deletion took 6 bases off V and 10 bases off J, with a span of 16 bases between the germline ends. As encoded in the germline V gene, CDR1 is LGHNT while CDR2 is FRNRAP. Here is what the overall study found, with its caveats: Patients with COVID-19 were reported to show strongly skewed TRBV/TRBJ gene usage. The recovered cohort had 2,400 or so exclusive TCR clusters, including 31 low-pGen clusters. TRB repertoires were found to be highly clonal in active COVID-19, whereas diversity and richness at recovery were found to rise above healthy donor levels. The reported TCR clusters were stated to require prospective validation before clinical use. Specific T cell subsets (CD4+/Treg/CD8+) and sorted SARS-CoV-2-responsive or tetramer+ T cells had not yet been sequenced, and these experiments were ongoing. Few blood samples were available from mildly ill patients while symptoms were present, and early samples from severe cases were likewise scarce. The cohort was considered too small for HLA contributions to COVID-19 susceptibility or severity to be assessed.

The V and J segments used are TRBV12-5 and TRBJ2-1; the D gene could be TRBD1 or TRBD2, each one agreeing over 5 bases. The source of this sequence is a human donor with active COVID-19. Input material: blood. The nucleotide sequence is given as TGTGCTAGTGGCCGAGATGGGGGTGGCGAGCAGTTCTTC. The resulting protein is CASGRDGGGEQFF.